The 14 T cell receptor beta chains presented below share a single source sample, sequenced in a study of regulatory T cells in long-lasting Graves disease. Time point indicated: persistent/refractory GD, antithyroid drugs over 5 years with positive TRAb. PBMCs were the source of the RNA used for TCR sequencing. Through Arm-PCR of CDR3 regions and iRepertoire HTBI primers, TCR beta libraries were built. TCRdb ran MiXCR on the multiplex PCR reads and lists one entry per CDR3 protein. Of roughly 500,000 distinct CDR3 sequences in the sample, around a fifth were seen once. The sequencing here drew on peripheral blood mononuclear cells (PBMCs), taken when the disease was refractory, from a patient treated with antithyroid drugs. The receptors shown here come from a female donor with Graves disease.

This clonotype has ten or more counts. This chain joins TRBV24-1 and TRBJ1-2; D gene uncertain. This CDR3 contains 15 residues. Trimming took off 3 bases at V and 4 bases at J, with 14 bases between the two ends. Germline CDR1 and CDR2: KGHDR and SFDVKD. The CDR3 DNA reads as TGTGCCACCAGTGATAATATGGTGGGGTCCTATGGCTACACCTTC. Protein: CATSDNMVGSYGYTF.

The rearrangement joins TRBV5-5 to TRBJ1-2; tentative D call: TRBD1 (5 bases). V was clipped by 4 bases and J by 2 bases, with 15 bases between them. The CDR3 covers 15 residues. CDR1 and CDR2 (germline): SGHKS, YYEKEE (reference sequence). The CDR3 spells CASSLEGLPNYGYTF. The CDR3 DNA follows: TGTGCCAGCAGCCTGGAGGGACTTCCCAACTATGGCTACACCTTC. The whole variable domain, remainder taken from reference TRBV5-5 and TRBJ1-2, is DAGVTQSPTHLIKTRGQQVTLRCSPISGHKSVSWYQQVLGQGPQFIFQYYEKEERGRGNFPDRFSARQFPNYSSELNVNALLLGDSALYLCASSLEGLPNYGYTFGSGTRLTVV.

This clonotype appeared many times. The chain has TRBV9 and TRBJ2-5; 7 bases fit TRBD2. This CDR3 has 14 amino acids. In germline, CDR1 is SGDLS, CDR2 YYNGEE. V was clipped by 2 bases and J by 5 bases; unmatched bases: 6. For the CDR3, the DNA is TGTGCCAGCAGCGTGGGAGGGATTGAGGAGACCCAGTACTTC. The encoded protein is CASSVGGIEETQYF. Full variable domain (rest looked up from reference TRBV9 and TRBJ2-5): DSGVTQTPKHLITATGQRVTLRCSPRSGDLSVYWYQQSLDQGLQFLIQYYNGEERAKGNILERFSAQQFPDLHSELNLSSLELGDSALYFCASSVGGIEETQYFGPGTRLLVL.

V usage is TRBV29-1 and J usage is TRBJ2-7, with 7 bases aligning to TRBD1. CDR1 is SQVTM, CDR2 ANQGSEA, per germline. The CDR3 is 14 residues long. Trimming took 7 bases from V and 1 from J; bases not matched to a gene: 10. Written as DNA, the CDR3 is TGCAGCGCCGAGGGTGGCAGGGGGTCCTACGAGCAGTACTTC. It yields the protein CSAEGGRGSYEQYF.

This clonotype was counted ten times or more. The chain employs TRBV12-3 or TRBV12-4 and TRBJ2-7; D unresolved. The CDR3 consists of 17 residues. V lost 3 bases to trimming and J lost 4 bases, with 22 bases between them. In DNA form, the CDR3 reads TGTGCCAGCAGTTTTTTTATGTCGGCAGGAACAGAGTACGAGCAGTACTTC. It translates to CASSFFMSAGTEYEQYF.

The genes are TRBV30 and TRBJ1-1, with 7 bases that match TRBD1. Germline V gene sequence: CDR1 GTSNPN, CDR2 SVGIG (reference sequence). The ends lost 1 base at V and 5 bases at J; junction bases unmatched: 7. This CDR3 is built from 14 residues. The CDR3 DNA sequence: TGTGCCTGGAGTGGGGGACTCAGGGGGACTGAAGCTTTCTTT. Translation gives CAWSGGLRGTEAFF.

This clonotype was counted only a few times. The chain is built from TRBV19 and TRBJ2-5; D possibly uses TRBD1 or TRBD2 (5 bases each). Germline V gene lookup returns CDR1 LNHDA and CDR2 SQIVND (reference sequence). The CDR3 sequence is 13 residues long. V dropped 7 bases and J dropped 7 bases, with 16 bases sitting between them. In DNA form, the CDR3 reads TGTGCCAGTACCTCGGGGCTTCTGGGGACCCAGTACTTC. This translates into CASTSGLLGTQYF.

This clonotype was seen at least ten times. This chain joins TRBV28 and TRBJ2-5, with D possibly TRBD1 on 5 matching bases. CDR1 is MDHEN, CDR2 SYDVKM, per germline. V lost 5 bases and J lost 1, with 14 bases in between. The CDR3 consists of 15 residues. As DNA, the CDR3 is TGTGCCAGCAGTAAAGAGACAGAGACCCAAGAGACCCAGTACTTC. Its translation: CASSKETETQETQYF.

The chain has TRBV5-1 and TRBJ2-7; a weak D match, TRBD2 (6 bases). The germline V gene encodes CDR1 SGHRS and CDR2 YFSETQ. The CDR3 covers 15 residues. Trimming pared 0 bases from V and 2 bases from J, leaving 12 bases between. The CDR3 DNA sequence: TGCGCCAGCAGCTTGGGGGGGAGCGGGCCCTACGAGCAGTACTTC. Translation: CASSLGGSGPYEQYF.

Remarks on this clonotype: One junction end disagrees with the germline gene, perhaps due to a read error. The V gene is TRBV28, the J gene TRBJ2-1, with TRBD2 matching 10 bases. Germline V gives CDR1 MDHEN, CDR2 SYDVKM. The CDR3 loop spans 16 amino acids. The CDR3 DNA sequence: TGTACCAGCAGTTTATGGTCTAGCGGGGGCCTCAATGAGCAGTTCTTC. It is translated as CTSSLWSSGGLNEQFF.

In its sample, this clonotype was seen a few times. V gene TRBV13 combines with J gene TRBJ1-5; 12 positions match TRBD1. This CDR3 has 16 residues. Germline-derived CDR1 and CDR2 are PRHDT and FYEKMQ (reference sequence). Losses at the gene ends were 5 bases for V and 4 bases for J; bases not matched to a gene: 6. CDR3 DNA: TGTGCCAGCAGCCGGCGGGACAGGGGGCATAATCAGCCCCAGCATTTT. Protein: CASSRRDRGHNQPQHF.

This sequence joins TRBV6-9 and TRBJ2-7; 11 bases are a match to TRBD1. The length of the CDR3 is 16 residues. Germline lookup yields CDR1 MNHGY and CDR2 SVAAGI. Trimming removed 3 bases from V and 2 bases from J; junction bases left unmatched: 6. Written as DNA, the CDR3 is TGTGCCAGCAGTTACTACGGGACAGGGGGGACCTACGAGCAGTACTTC. Its translation: CASSYYGTGGTYEQYF.

This clonotype was recorded at least ten times. V and J are TRBV28 and TRBJ1-6; 7 nucleotides match TRBD1. The CDR3 extends over 15 amino acids. The ends lost 5 bases at V and 9 bases at J; junction bases unmatched: 10. Germline V CDR1 and CDR2: MDHEN, SYDVKM. Here the CDR3 reads CASSIEPGQSSPLHF. DNA for the CDR3: TGTGCCAGCAGTATCGAACCGGGACAGTCTTCACCCCTCCACTTT.

This chain's CDR3 is CASSASGVSYNEQFF. The CDR3 nucleotides are TGTGCCAGCAGCGCCTCGGGAGTGTCCTACAATGAGCAGTTCTTC. V is TRBV7-9 and J is TRBJ2-1, with D maybe TRBD2 (6 bases). The germline CDR1 and CDR2 sequences are SEHNR and FQNEAQ (reference sequence). CDR3 length equals 15 residues. Trimming removed 5 bases from V and 1 base from J, with 12 bases in between.